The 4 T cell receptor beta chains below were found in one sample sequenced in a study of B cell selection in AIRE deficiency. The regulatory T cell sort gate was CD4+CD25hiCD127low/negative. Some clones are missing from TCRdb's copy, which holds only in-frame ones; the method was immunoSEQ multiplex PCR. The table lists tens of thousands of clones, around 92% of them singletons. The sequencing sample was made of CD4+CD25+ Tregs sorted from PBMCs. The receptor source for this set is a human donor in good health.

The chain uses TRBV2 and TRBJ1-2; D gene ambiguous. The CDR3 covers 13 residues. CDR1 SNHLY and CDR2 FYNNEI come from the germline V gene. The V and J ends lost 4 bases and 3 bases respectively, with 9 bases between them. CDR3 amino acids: CASSVGSDYGYTF. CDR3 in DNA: TGTGCCAGCAGTGTTGGCAGTGACTATGGCTACACCTTC.

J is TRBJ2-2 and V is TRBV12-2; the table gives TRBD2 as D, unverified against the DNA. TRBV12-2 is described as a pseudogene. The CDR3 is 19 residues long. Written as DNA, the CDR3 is TGTGCAAGTCGCTCAACCAAACTAGCGGGGGAAGCGAACACCGGGGAGCTGTTTTTT. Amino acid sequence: CASRSTKLAGEANTGELFF.

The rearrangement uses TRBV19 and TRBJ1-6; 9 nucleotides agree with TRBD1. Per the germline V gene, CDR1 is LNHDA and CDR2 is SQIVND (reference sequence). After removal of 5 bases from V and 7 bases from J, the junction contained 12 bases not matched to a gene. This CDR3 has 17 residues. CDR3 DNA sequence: TGTGCCAGTAGTCCGGGAATCCTAGGGACAGGGAATTCACCCCTCCACTTT. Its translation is CASSPGILGTGNSPLHF.

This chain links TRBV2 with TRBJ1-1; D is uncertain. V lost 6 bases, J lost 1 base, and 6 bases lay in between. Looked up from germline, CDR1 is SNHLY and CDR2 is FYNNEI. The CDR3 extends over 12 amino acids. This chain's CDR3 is CASRTPNTEAFF. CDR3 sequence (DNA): TGTGCCAGCAGGACACCGAACACTGAAGCTTTCTTT.